This record concerns one T cell receptor beta chain sequence. This entry comes from a study of blood T cell repertoires in COVID-19. Overall study context: Nucleic acid was either cDNA or gDNA, and it came from T cells, B-cell-depleted T cells, or PBMCs.

Participant ages covered roughly 18 to 90 years across 20 to 25 US areas. In assigning cohorts, the study relied on participant-reported clinical history. Libraries were prepared by immunoSEQ multiplex PCR; TCRdb keeps only in-frame clonotypes and omits some of them. This repertoire shows around 300,000 clones, almost 90% found once; its top ten account for 1.7%. The V end was cut by 0 bases, the J end by 1 base, with 7 bases between. Germline-derived CDR1 and CDR2 are SGHRS and YFSETQ. CDR3 length: 14 amino acids. V and J are TRBV5-1 and TRBJ1-1, with a weak D call TRBD1 (5 bases). The specimen was PBMCs or T cells enriched from blood (not recorded which). This TCR derives from a woman aged 18-29 years with acute COVID-19. The CDR3 DNA is TGCGCCAGCAGCTTGGCGGACACGAACACTGAAGCTTTCTTT. Translated: CASSLADTNTEAFF.